This is a list of T cell receptor beta chains from one sample in a study of shared clonotypes between healthy human individuals. Method: immunoSEQ multiplex PCR; TCRdb's copy keeps in-frame clones and lacks some. The sample carries roughly 1,000,000 clones, 75% to 80% recorded once. The specimen was memory CD4+ T cells from PBMCs. The source is a man aged 18 to 30 in good health. Some clones in this sample may be carry-over from other donors' samples. Both conserved end residues are part of each CDR3. The D gene is left open where the match is weak. Only part of the rows carry a size: once, few, many, or a class if the clone is expanded.

TGTGCCATCAGTGAGTCGAGTGGCTCCGGGGCCCAGTACTTC	CAISESSGSGAQYF	TRBV10-3	.	.	TRBJ2-5
TGTGCCAGCGGACAGGGGACCGGTAATGAGCAGTTCTTC	CASGQGTGNEQFF	TRBV7-6	.	TRBD1	TRBJ2-1
TGCGCCAGCAGCTTGGCCGCTGGAGCTAATGAAAAACTGTTTTTT	CASSLAAGANEKLFF	TRBV5-1	.	.	TRBJ1-4
TGTGCCAGCATTAATCCCGGGACTAGCGGTTCCTACAATGAGCAGTTCTTC	CASINPGTSGSYNEQFF	TRBV28	.	TRBD2	TRBJ2-1
TGTGCCAGCAGGGACAGTACAGAAGCTTTCTTT	CASRDSTEAFF	TRBV2	few	.	TRBJ1-1
TGTGCCAGCTCACCTCTCGGGGCCACAGATACGCAGTATTTT	CASSPLGATDTQYF	TRBV18	.	.	TRBJ2-3
TGTGCCAGCAGCTTACTAGGAGGTTCCTACAATGAGCAGTTCTTC	CASSLLGGSYNEQFF	TRBV7-2	.	.	TRBJ2-1
TGTGCCAGCAGTTTCGTACAGAGCTCCTACGAGCAGTACTTC	CASSFVQSSYEQYF	TRBV28	.	.	TRBJ2-7
TGTGCCAGCAGCTTGATCGCAGGGGGCAATTACGAGCAGTACTTC	CASSLIAGGNYEQYF	TRBV11-2	.	TRBD1	TRBJ2-7
TGTGCCAGCAGCCGTCGAGCGGGAGGTTCTTCCGGGGAGCTGTTTTTT	CASSRRAGGSSGELFF	TRBV5-4	.	TRBD2	TRBJ2-2
TGCGCCAGCAGCGTCGGACTAGCGGAAAAAGAGACCCAGTACTTC	CASSVGLAEKETQYF	TRBV5-1	few	TRBD2	TRBJ2-5
TGTGCCAGCAGCTTCGCAACAGAAGTATACTATGGCTACACCTTC	CASSFATEVYYGYTF	TRBV5-4	many	.	TRBJ1-2
TGCGCCAGCAGCAAGGACGGGTACCAAGAGACCCAGTACTTC	CASSKDGYQETQYF	TRBV5-1	.	.	TRBJ2-5
TGTGCCAGCAGCTTATACTATGAGCAGTTCTTC	CASSLYYEQFF	TRBV7-9	.	.	TRBJ2-1
TGTGCCAGCAGCACCCAACTCTTT	CASSTQLF	TRBV7-9	.	.	TRBJ1-1
TGTGCCAGCAGTTACGGGCAGGGCAATCAGCCCCAGCATTTT	CASSYGQGNQPQHF	TRBV6-6	.	.	TRBJ1-5
TGTGCCAGCAGTGGGGCAGGGGGGACAGATACGCAGTATTTT	CASSGAGGTDTQYF	TRBV2	.	.	TRBJ2-3
TGTGCCAGCAGTCCTGGGACCACATACTATGGCTACACCTTC	CASSPGTTYYGYTF	TRBV6-6	once	.	TRBJ1-2